This passage covers 27 T cell receptor beta chains from one sample sequenced in a study of blood T cell repertoires in COVID-19. The table came from immunoSEQ multiplex PCR; TCRdb's copy has only in-frame clones and leaves some out. The sample carries some 110,000 clones, 86% recorded once. Sequenced material: peripheral blood. These receptors all stem from a man between 65 and 80 years old who had recovered from COVID-19.

The chain uses TRBV5-1 and TRBJ2-7; 7 nucleotides match TRBD1. With 0 bases clipped from V and 3 bases from J, the junction kept 6 bases outside the gene matches. CDR3 length: 15 residues. The germline V gene has CDR1 SGHRS and CDR2 YFSETQ. CDR3 amino acids: CASSLGGTENYEQYF. In nucleotides, the CDR3 is TGCGCCAGCAGCTTGGGAGGGACAGAAAACTACGAGCAGTACTTC. The full variable domain, with the rest looked up from reference TRBV5-1 and TRBJ2-7, is KAGVTQTPRYLIKTRGQQVTLSCSPISGHRSVSWYQQTPGQGLQFLFEYFSETQRNKGNFPGRFSGRQFSNSRSEMNVSTLELGDSALYLCASSLGGTENYEQYFGPGTRLTVT.

The chain employs TRBV24-1 and TRBJ2-1; 9 bases match TRBD2. The length of the CDR3 is 14 residues. Germline CDR1 is KGHDR and CDR2 is SFDVKD. With 5 bases clipped from V and 2 bases from J, the junction kept 0 bases outside the gene matches. CDR3 in DNA: TGTGCCACCAGTGCTAGCGGGACCTACAATGAGCAGTTCTTC. Translation: CATSASGTYNEQFF.

This rearrangement joins TRBV9 to TRBJ2-5, with 15 bases matching TRBD2. From germline, CDR1 is SGDLS and CDR2 YYNGEE. The V and J ends lost 0 bases and 1 base, in that order; junction bases with no gene match: 4. The CDR3 extends over 18 amino acids. The DNA for the CDR3 is TGTGCCAGCAGCGTAGGGACTAGCGGGGGGGGGTCCCAAGAGACCCAGTACTTC. Translating gives CASSVGTSGGGSQETQYF.

V gene TRBV5-4 combines with J gene TRBJ2-1, with TRBD2 as a possible D gene (6 bases). Germline assignment: CDR1 SGHNT and CDR2 YYREEE (reference sequence). The CDR3 totals 13 residues. V lost 2 bases and J 6 bases, leaving 9 bases between the germline ends. The CDR3 protein is CASSLPTSNEQFF. CDR3 in DNA: TGTGCCAGCAGCTTACCGACTAGCAATGAGCAGTTCTTC. The variable domain in full, with the rest retrieved from reference TRBV5-4 and TRBJ2-1, is ETGVTQSPTHLIKTRGQQVTLRCSSQSGHNTVSWYQQALGQGPQFIFQYYREEENGRGNFPPRFSGLQFPNYSSELNVNALELDDSALYLCASSLPTSNEQFFGPGTRLTVL.

The CDR3: CASSYDSYNEQFF. CDR3 nucleotides: TGTGCCAGCAGTTACGACTCTTACAATGAGCAGTTCTTC. The rearrangement uses TRBV6-5 and TRBJ2-1; D ambiguous. CDR3 length: 13 residues. CDR1 is MNHEY, CDR2 SVGAGI, per germline. V was trimmed by 2 bases and J by 4 bases, leaving 6 bases between them.

The chain couples TRBV3-1 (or the pseudogene TRBV3-2) to TRBJ1-6, with 7 bases fitting TRBD1. The germline V gene has CDR1 LGHDT and CDR2 YNNKEL (reference sequence). The CDR3 length is 14 residues. V lost 3 bases to trimming and J lost 9 bases; unmatched junction nucleotides: 5. The CDR3 nucleotides are TGTGCCAGCAGCCATTTAGACAGGGCTTCACCCCTCCACTTT. It encodes CASSHLDRASPLHF.

The chain employs TRBV5-1 and TRBJ2-7; D unresolved. V dropped 1 base and J dropped 3 bases, with 8 bases sitting between them. Looked up from germline, CDR1 is SGHRS and CDR2 is YFSETQ. The CDR3 is made up of 13 amino acids. The chain's CDR3 is CASSLIGRYEQYF. CDR3 bases: TGCGCCAGCAGCTTGATTGGGCGCTACGAGCAGTACTTC.

The gene calls are TRBV23-1 and TRBJ2-7; TRBD1 matches at 8 bases. TRBV23-1 is flagged as an ORF with uncertain function. CDR3 length: 15 amino acids. The J segment lost 2 bases and the V segment lost 3 bases, leaving 6 bases of the junction unmatched. The CDR3: CASSHVDRVTYEQYF. For the CDR3, the DNA is TGCGCCAGCAGTCATGTGGACAGGGTAACCTACGAGCAGTACTTC.

The chain carries TRBV25-1 and TRBJ2-7; tentatively, D is TRBD1 (5 bases). Per the germline V gene, CDR1 is MGHDK and CDR2 is SYGVNS. The length of the CDR3 is 16 residues. The ends were cut back, 6 bases at V and 9 bases at J, with 27 bases in the middle. The CDR3 loop reads CASSATGSGHSSGQYF. CDR3 in DNA: TGTGCCAGCAGCGCAACCGGGTCAGGACACTCTAGTGGGCAGTACTTC.

The genes are TRBV18 and TRBJ1-1; D may be TRBD1 (6 bases). The CDR3 length is 15 residues. Germline CDR1 is KGHSH and CDR2 is LQKENI. Trimming cost V 3 bases and J 1 base, with 12 bases left between them. The CDR3 nucleotides read TGTGCCAGCTCACCGGATAGGGGGAGGAACACTGAAGCTTTCTTT. Its protein is CASSPDRGRNTEAFF. Full variable domain (remainder filled in from reference TRBV18 and TRBJ1-1): NAGVMQNPRHLVRRRGQEARLRCSPMKGHSHVYWYRQLPEEGLKFMVYLQKENIIDESGMPKERFSAEFPKEGPSILRIQQVVRGDSAAYFCASSPDRGRNTEAFFGQGTRLTVV.

The chain combines TRBV24-1 with TRBJ2-6, with TRBD2 matching 12 bases. This CDR3 has 18 residues. The ends lost 3 bases at V and 4 bases at J; junction bases unmatched: 6. Looked up from germline, CDR1 is KGHDR and CDR2 is SFDVKD. This CDR3 is CATSDPSGRASGANVLTF. CDR3 DNA: TGTGCCACCAGTGATCCTAGCGGGAGGGCCTCCGGGGCCAACGTCCTGACTTTC.

This sequence joins TRBV10-3 and TRBJ2-1; TRBD2 aligns across 11 bases. CDR1 and CDR2 (germline): ENHRY, SYGVKD. The V and J ends lost 3 bases and 6 bases, in that order; junction bases with no gene match: 4. The CDR3 is 15 amino acids. The CDR3 spells CAISDTSGRLNEQFF. The CDR3 DNA follows: TGTGCCATCAGTGATACTAGCGGGAGACTCAATGAGCAGTTCTTC.

This chain uses TRBV7-3 with TRBJ1-2; D may be TRBD1 (5 bases). The V end lost 4 bases, the J end lost 8 bases, and 20 bases lay between the germline ends. CDR1 and CDR2 (germline): SGHTA, FQGTGA. The CDR3 is 15 amino acids. CDR3 DNA sequence: TGTGCCAGCAGCTCCCCCCGAGAGTCAGGGAAGGGCTACACCTTC. Amino acid sequence: CASSSPRESGKGYTF.

This chain uses TRBV10-1 with TRBJ1-5; D call uncertain. Deletions cut 3 bases from V and 6 bases from J, with 6 bases between. This CDR3 is 12 amino acids long. Germline lookup yields CDR1 WNHNN and CDR2 SYGVQD (reference sequence). CDR3 nucleotides: TGCGCCAGCAGTGATTACGGTCAGCCCCAGCATTTT. As protein: CASSDYGQPQHF.

The chain has TRBV7-6 and TRBJ1-4; a weak D match, TRBD1 (5 bases). CDR1 SGHVS and CDR2 FNYEAQ come from the germline V gene. The V gene lost 5 bases and the J gene lost 5 bases, with 12 bases spanning the gap. There are 14 residues in the CDR3. CDR3 DNA sequence: TGTGCCAGCAGCCTCGGGGGAGAGAATGAAAAACTGTTTTTT. This translates into CASSLGGENEKLFF.

The rearrangement links TRBV29-1 to TRBJ2-1; TRBD1 might be the D (6 bases). Trimming took 3 bases from V and 9 from J, leaving 15 bases between them. Looked up from germline, CDR1 is SQVTM and CDR2 is ANQGSEA. The CDR3 is 13 residues long. The CDR3 nucleotides are TGCAGCGTTGAGGGGTCCATGGGGGCTGAGCAGTTCTTC. Translating gives CSVEGSMGAEQFF.

The V and J genes are TRBV2 and TRBJ2-7, with D maybe TRBD2 (5 bases). The V and J ends lost 3 bases and 4 bases respectively, with 16 bases between them. The CDR3 has 15 residues. The germline V gene has CDR1 SNHLY and CDR2 FYNNEI. The CDR3 is CASSDPGLREYEQYF. DNA for the CDR3: TGTGCCAGCAGTGATCCTGGACTGAGAGAATACGAGCAGTACTTC. Together with reference TRBV2 and TRBJ2-7, the CDR3 gives the full variable domain: EPEVTQTPSHQVTQMGQEVILRCVPISNHLYFYWYRQILGQKVEFLVSFYNNEISEKSEIFDDQFSVERPDGSNFTLKIRSTKLEDSAMYFCASSDPGLREYEQYFGPGTRLTVT.

CDR3 sequence reads: CASGSSRGWYYGYTF. CDR3 DNA sequence: TGTGCCAGCGGAAGTTCTAGGGGTTGGTACTATGGCTACACCTTC. This chain links TRBV28 with TRBJ1-2; a weak D match, TRBD1 (5 bases). With 8 bases removed from V and 3 bases from J, the gap between germline ends came to 19 bases. The CDR3 sequence is 15 residues long. Germline lookup yields CDR1 MDHEN and CDR2 SYDVKM.

This sequence joins TRBV18 and TRBJ2-1, with no clear D. The germline V gene encodes CDR1 KGHSH and CDR2 LQKENI. The CDR3 length is 16 residues. V was clipped by 0 bases and J by 0 bases, with 9 bases between them. Here the CDR3 reads CASSPPRLFSYNEQFF. CDR3 in DNA: TGTGCCAGCTCACCACCGAGACTGTTCTCCTACAATGAGCAGTTCTTC.

The V call is TRBV6-5, the J call TRBJ2-7; 7 nucleotides agree with TRBD2. Trimming at V came to 6 bases and at J to 2 bases, leaving 7 bases not matched to a gene. The CDR3 covers 14 residues. Per germline, CDR1 MNHEY and CDR2 SVGAGI. CDR3 loop: CASSSASGPYEQYF. The CDR3 DNA follows: TGTGCCAGCAGCTCCGCTAGCGGACCCTACGAGCAGTACTTC.

This rearrangement joins TRBV7-2 to TRBJ2-1; no clear D gene. The CDR3 has 15 residues. The V gene's germline CDR1 is SGHTA and CDR2 FQGNSA. V was shortened by 0 bases and J by 9 bases, with 15 bases between the two germline ends. CDR3 nucleotides: TGTGCCAGCAGCTTAGCGAATCTAGGCGGTGCTGAGCAGTTCTTC. Protein sequence: CASSLANLGGAEQFF.

This clone was counted many times. The chain links TRBV6-5 to TRBJ2-1; TRBD2 is a possible D gene (5 bases). Per germline, CDR1 MNHEY and CDR2 SVGAGI. Trimming left V 2 bases short and J 8 bases short, with 13 bases between. The CDR3 spans 14 residues. CDR3 nucleotides: TGTGCCAGCAGTTACGAGGGAATGTGGGATGAGCAGTTCTTC. Amino acid sequence: CASSYEGMWDEQFF.

This clone is a singleton in its sample. The chain employs TRBV13 and TRBJ2-7; 11 nucleotides agree with TRBD2. Trimming at V came to 4 bases and at J to 0 bases, leaving 5 bases not matched to a gene. The CDR3 covers 16 residues. Germline CDR1 and CDR2: PRHDT and FYEKMQ (reference sequence). CDR3 region: CASSSTGLAASYEQYF. CDR3 coding DNA: TGTGCCAGCAGCTCGACGGGACTAGCGGCCTCCTACGAGCAGTACTTC.

J is TRBJ2-3 and V is TRBV11-3; 9 positions match TRBD1. The J segment lost 7 bases and the V segment lost 5 bases, leaving 19 bases of the junction unmatched. Germline values: CDR1 SGHNT, CDR2 YENEEA. The CDR3 runs to 18 residues. The CDR3 loop reads CASSGGRVRQGGEYTQYF. CDR3 nucleotide sequence: TGTGCCAGCAGCGGAGGAAGGGTTCGACAGGGGGGAGAATATACGCAGTATTTT.

This chain links TRBV5-1 with TRBJ2-7; 9 positions agree with TRBD1. With V trimmed by 9 bases and J by 6 bases, 13 bases remained unmatched. The CDR3 is 14 residues long. CDR1 and CDR2 from the germline V gene are SGHRS and YFSETQ. CDR3 loop: CATSWGTGMGEQYF. CDR3 nucleotides: TGCGCCACGAGTTGGGGGACAGGGATGGGCGAGCAGTACTTC.

The chain has TRBV5-4 and TRBJ2-3, with unresolved D. The CDR3 extends over 15 amino acids. From germline, CDR1 is SGHNT and CDR2 YYREEE (reference sequence). V gave up 0 bases and J gave up 6 bases, with 14 bases separating them. The CDR3 sequence: CASSLGGRGRDTQYF. CDR3 bases: TGTGCCAGCAGCTTGGGAGGCCGAGGAAGGGATACGCAGTATTTT.

The rearrangement links TRBV7-3 to TRBJ1-4; 8 bases are shared with TRBD1. Unmatched junction bases numbered 11, after V lost 6 bases and J lost 8 bases. The CDR3 spans 15 residues. CDR1 is SGHTA, CDR2 FQGTGA, per germline. The DNA of the CDR3 is TGTGCCAGCAGGCGAAGGACAGGGTTACTAGAAAAACTGTTTTTT. Its protein product is CASRRRTGLLEKLFF.